The source of this T cell receptor beta chain is a study of control samples from healthy donors and cancer patients. TCRdb's table, derived via immunoSEQ multiplex PCR, lists solely in-frame clones and lacks some. The sample consists of about 94,000 clones, about nine tenths of them appearing once. The source is a woman aged 18-29 years in good health. The sequenced sample consisted of blood.

The CDR3 bases are TGTGCCAGCAGCGAAATGGGGGGCACAGATACGCAGTATTTT. This sequence encodes CASSEMGGTDTQYF. V gene TRBV14 combines with J gene TRBJ2-3; D is perhaps TRBD1 or TRBD2 (5 bases each). CDR1 is SGHDN and CDR2 is FVKESK in the germline V gene. This CDR3 spans 14 amino acids. V shed 5 bases and J shed 1 base, with 10 bases lying between them. Combining the CDR3 with reference TRBV14 and TRBJ2-3 gives the whole variable domain EAGVTQFPSHSVIEKGQTVTLRCDPISGHDNLYWYRRVMGKEIKFLLHFVKESKQDESGMPNNRFLAERTGGTYSTLKVQPAELEDSGVYFCASSEMGGTDTQYFGPGTRLTVL.